Below are 27 T cell receptor beta chains sequenced from a single sample in a study of shared clonotypes between healthy human individuals. CD45RO-negative, CCR7-positively selected cells formed the naive CD8 fraction, excluding terminally differentiated effector memory CD45RA+ cells. Sequencing used immunoSEQ multiplex PCR; TCRdb keeps in-frame clones, though not all of them. This table has more than 2 million clones, roughly 94% appearing once. Sequencing used naive CD8+ T cells sorted from blood. The receptors stem from a man aged 18 to 29 in good health.

The gene calls are TRBV29-1 and TRBJ2-3; D perhaps matches TRBD1 (6 bases). V dropped 3 bases and J dropped 3 bases, with 10 bases sitting between them. There are 13 residues in the CDR3. CDR1 and CDR2 (germline): SQVTM, ANQGSEA. The CDR3 spells CSVDRGVTDTQYF. The CDR3 nucleotides read TGCAGCGTTGACAGGGGAGTTACAGATACGCAGTATTTT.

This clone appeared once. This chain joins TRBV27 and TRBJ2-7; D not certain. In germline, CDR1 is MNHEY, CDR2 SMNVEV (reference sequence). CDR3 size: 14 residues. Deletions cut 5 bases from V and 1 base from J, with 12 bases between. For the CDR3, the DNA is TGTGCCAGCAGTGTGCGCTTAGAGTCCTACGAGCAGTACTTC. It is translated as CASSVRLESYEQYF.

To note about this clone: The same CDR3 arises from other DNA sequences in this sample as well. V gene TRBV19 combines with J gene TRBJ2-7; 8 bases agree with TRBD1. Trimming at V came to 2 bases and at J to 5 bases, leaving 2 bases not matched to a gene. CDR3 size: 13 residues. Germline CDR1 LNHDA, CDR2 SQIVND (reference sequence). The DNA for the CDR3 is TGTGCCAGTAGTATACAGGGGGCAAACGAGCAGTACTTC. It specifies CASSIQGANEQYF.

The table lists this clone with a few counts. The chain links TRBV5-1 to TRBJ2-7, with D perhaps TRBD1 or TRBD2 (5 bases each). V was trimmed by 2 bases and J by 6 bases, leaving 15 bases between them. Germline assignment: CDR1 SGHRS and CDR2 YFSETQ. The CDR3 length is 14 residues. The CDR3 DNA follows: TGCGCCAGCAGCTTAGAGGGGCCTGGGCTCGAGCAGTACTTC. Translating it yields CASSLEGPGLEQYF.

The chain uses TRBV29-1 and TRBJ2-7; 7 bases fit TRBD2. The V and J ends lost 5 bases and 6 bases, in that order; junction bases with no gene match: 7. The CDR3 totals 12 residues. Germline values: CDR1 SQVTM, CDR2 ANQGSEA. The CDR3 spells CSVNGGGGEQYF. The CDR3, as DNA: TGCAGCGTTAATGGGGGGGGTGGCGAGCAGTACTTC.

The gene calls are TRBV6-5 and TRBJ1-4; TRBD1 might be the D (5 bases). The CDR3 is 14 residues long. Germline lookup yields CDR1 MNHEY and CDR2 SVGAGI. V was cut by 6 bases and J by 4 bases, with 12 bases left in between. The CDR3 region is CASSSIDSNEKLFF. CDR3 nucleotide sequence: TGTGCCAGCAGCTCGATCGACAGTAATGAAAAACTGTTTTTT.

This chain links TRBV27 with TRBJ1-5; D perhaps matches TRBD1 (6 bases). The CDR3 totals 16 residues. The V end was cut by 5 bases, the J end by 4 bases, with 18 bases between. Germline V lookup: CDR1 MNHEY, CDR2 SMNVEV (reference sequence). The CDR3 DNA reads as TGTGCCAGCAGTCCGAGCGCAGGGGAGACGAATCAGCCCCAGCATTTT. It is translated as CASSPSAGETNQPQHF.

This sequence joins TRBV7-2 and TRBJ1-1; no reliable D call. The CDR3 extends over 14 amino acids. The V and J ends lost 1 base and 3 bases respectively, with 9 bases between them. Germline V gene sequence: CDR1 SGHTA, CDR2 FQGNSA. CDR3 sequence reads: CASSLGQDYTEAFF. The CDR3 DNA reads as TGTGCCAGCAGCTTAGGGCAGGATTACACTGAAGCTTTCTTT.

V is TRBV2 and J is TRBJ2-3; 12 bases line up with TRBD2. The CDR3 contains 18 residues. Germline CDR1 is SNHLY and CDR2 is FYNNEI. V lost 4 bases to trimming and J lost 0 bases; unmatched junction nucleotides: 8. In DNA, the CDR3 is TGTGCCAGCAGTGGGCTAGCGGGAGGGCTAAGTAGCACAGATACGCAGTATTTT. It yields the protein CASSGLAGGLSSTDTQYF.

The CDR3 DNA is TGTGCCAGCAGCGCCGATTACCCGGGGGGCCAACTATTCTTC. This codes for CASSADYPGGQLFF. The chain carries TRBV9 and TRBJ2-1; perhaps TRBD2 as D (7 bases). CDR3 size: 14 residues. Trimming stripped 3 bases from V and 16 bases from J, with 23 bases between. CDR1 is SGDLS, CDR2 YYNGEE, per germline.

Details on this clone: In the same sample, other DNA sequences code for this CDR3. V and J are TRBV28 and TRBJ2-7; TRBD1 matches at 9 bases. There are 15 residues in the CDR3. V was pared by 4 bases and J by 1 base, with 5 bases of the junction left unmatched. CDR1 MDHEN and CDR2 SYDVKM come from the germline V gene. The CDR3: CASSSLDRGSYEQYF. In DNA, the CDR3 is TGTGCCAGCAGTTCCCTGGACAGGGGTTCCTACGAGCAGTACTTC.

V usage is TRBV5-6 and J usage is TRBJ2-3; D unresolved. V was pared by 4 bases and J by 5 bases, with 8 bases between. The germline V gene encodes CDR1 SGHDT and CDR2 YYEEEE. This CDR3 region has 12 residues. The DNA of the CDR3 is TGTGCCAGCAGCCTGGACGGAGATACGCAGTATTTT. This sequence encodes CASSLDGDTQYF.

This rearrangement joins TRBV27 to TRBJ2-7, with a possible D match to TRBD1 (5 bases). Germline V gene sequence: CDR1 MNHEY, CDR2 SMNVEV (reference sequence). The CDR3 spans 13 residues. Trimming removed 5 bases from V and 6 bases from J, with 14 bases in between. This CDR3 is CASSIFQGTEQYF. CDR3 nucleotides: TGTGCCAGCAGTATATTCCAGGGAACCGAGCAGTACTTC.

About this clone: The sample has other DNA sequences that encode this CDR3 too. The V call is TRBV27, the J call TRBJ2-1; 8 positions agree with TRBD2. Germline V gene data show CDR1 as MNHEY and CDR2 as SMNVEV (reference sequence). This CDR3 has 15 residues. V was pared by 6 bases and J by 3 bases, with 7 bases of the junction left unmatched. CDR3 sequence: CASSLRSGGYNEQFF. CDR3 in DNA: TGTGCCAGCAGCCTAAGGAGCGGGGGCTACAATGAGCAGTTCTTC.

The V call is TRBV5-4, the J call TRBJ2-7, with D tentatively TRBD2 (5 bases). The V and J ends lost 4 bases and 2 bases respectively, with 13 bases between them. CDR3 size: 14 residues. CDR1 is SGHNT, CDR2 YYREEE, per germline (reference sequence). The CDR3: CASSRPGSAYEQYF. CDR3 in DNA: TGTGCCAGCAGCCGCCCGGGGTCAGCCTACGAGCAGTACTTC.

The chain uses TRBV2 and TRBJ2-1; a weak D match, TRBD2 (6 bases). CDR1 and CDR2 from the germline V gene are SNHLY and FYNNEI. Trimming removed 8 bases at V and 8 bases at J, with 16 bases between. This CDR3 has 13 residues. The CDR3 DNA sequence: TGTGCCAGCCGGGACTCCACATCCGATGAGCAGTTCTTC. Its translation: CASRDSTSDEQFF.

The rearrangement links TRBV4-3 to TRBJ2-2; D remains ambiguous. V gave up 0 bases and J gave up 7 bases, with 18 bases separating them. The CDR3 has 17 amino acids. CDR1 and CDR2 (germline): LGHNA, YSLEER. CDR3 coding DNA: TGCGCCAGCAGCCAAGATATCTCCCTAGTATCGGGCGGGGAGCTGTTTTTT. Amino acid sequence: CASSQDISLVSGGELFF.

The chain is built from TRBV19 and TRBJ2-7; no firm D call. Germline loops: CDR1 LNHDA, CDR2 SQIVND (reference sequence). V was clipped by 3 bases and J by 0 bases, with 9 bases between them. This CDR3 has 14 amino acids. The CDR3 sequence: CASSITPSSYEQYF. CDR3 coding DNA: TGTGCCAGTAGTATTACCCCTTCCTCCTACGAGCAGTACTTC.

The chain is built from TRBV9 and TRBJ2-3; tentatively, D is TRBD2 (6 bases). With 3 bases removed from V and 3 bases from J, the gap between germline ends came to 14 bases. The CDR3 extends over 15 amino acids. Germline assignment: CDR1 SGDLS and CDR2 YYNGEE. The CDR3 DNA reads TGTGCCAGCAGCGCGGACTACCCTCTGACAGATACGCAGTATTTT. It is translated as CASSADYPLTDTQYF.

About this clone itself: Other nucleotide sequences in the sample specify the same CDR3. This chain joins TRBV10-1 and TRBJ2-2, with D possibly matching TRBD1 (6 bases). The CDR3 contains 15 residues. V was clipped by 2 bases and J by 2 bases, with 9 bases between them. Germline CDR1 reads WNHNN; CDR2 reads SYGVQD (reference sequence). Here the CDR3 reads CASSELRGNTGELFF. The CDR3 DNA reads as TGCGCCAGCAGTGAGCTCAGGGGAAACACCGGGGAGCTGTTTTTT.

Regarding this clone: Other nucleotide sequences in the sample specify the same CDR3. The V and J genes are TRBV7-3 and TRBJ2-3; D remains unclear. The germline V gene has CDR1 SGHTA and CDR2 FQGTGA. This CDR3 has 14 residues. V was clipped by 3 bases and J by 0 bases, with 7 bases between them. The chain's CDR3 is CASSFDGSTDTQYF. In nucleotides, the CDR3 is TGTGCCAGCAGCTTTGACGGTAGCACAGATACGCAGTATTTT. Full variable domain (remainder filled in from reference TRBV7-3 and TRBJ2-3): GAGVSQTPSNKVTEKGKYVELRCDPISGHTALYWYRQSLGQGPEFLIYFQGTGAADDSGLPNDRFFAVRPEGSVSTLKIQRTERGDSAVYLCASSFDGSTDTQYFGPGTRLTVL.

This clone appeared a single time. The chain joins TRBV11-1 to TRBJ2-2, with D hard to call. The CDR3 is 16 amino acids. Trimming removed 1 base from V and 4 bases from J, with 13 bases in between. Germline CDR1 is SGHAT and CDR2 is FQDESV (reference sequence). The DNA for the CDR3 is TGTGCCAGCAGCTTAGGGGTGTCTAAGGGCACCGGGGAGCTGTTTTTT. Its translation is CASSLGVSKGTGELFF.

In DNA, the CDR3 is TGCGCCAGCAGCTTGGGGGGGCGCTCCTACGAGCAGTACTTC. Its protein is CASSLGGRSYEQYF. The chain uses TRBV4-3 and TRBJ2-7; D might be TRBD2 (7 bases). The CDR3 has 14 residues. The ends were cut back, 5 bases at V and 0 bases at J, with 11 bases in the middle. Germline CDR1 reads LGHNA; CDR2 reads YSLEER.

This chain connects TRBV20-1 to TRBJ2-3; D remains ambiguous. Per germline, CDR1 DFQATT and CDR2 SNEGSKA (reference sequence). The ends were cut back, 2 bases at V and 8 bases at J, with 5 bases in the middle. This CDR3 comprises 10 residues. In DNA form, the CDR3 reads TGCAGTGCTAGATTTGGTACGCAGTATTTT. It yields the protein CSARFGTQYF.

The chain couples TRBV4-1 to TRBJ2-7, with 9 bases identical to TRBD1. The CDR3 contains 16 residues. Germline V CDR1 and CDR2: MGHRA, YSYEKL. V was clipped by 4 bases and J by 0 bases; unmatched bases: 7. The CDR3 bases are TGCGCCAGCAGCCCAAAACAGGGGGCTTTCTCCTACGAGCAGTACTTC. Translated: CASSPKQGAFSYEQYF.

This chain links TRBV4-1 with TRBJ2-4; D is perhaps TRBD2 (7 bases). The CDR3 is 13 residues long. Germline V CDR1 and CDR2: MGHRA, YSYEKL. V shed 4 bases and J shed 8 bases, with 12 bases lying between them. The CDR3: CASSLGGGDIQYF. DNA of the CDR3: TGCGCCAGCAGCCTAGGGGGAGGGGACATTCAGTACTTC.

The chain carries TRBV7-8 and TRBJ2-3, with D unresolved. CDR3 size: 12 residues. CDR1 and CDR2 (germline): SGHVS, FQNEAQ. The germline V and J ends were trimmed by 8 bases and 4 bases, with 10 bases remaining between them. This CDR3 reads CASYTPPDTQYF. CDR3 nucleotides: TGTGCCAGCTACACTCCTCCAGATACGCAGTATTTT.